The clone carrying this TCR beta chain was recorded once. No antigen is known for it. A read error may be the cause here, since a much bigger clone is one base away. These data come from a study of glioma-infiltrating T cells. General observations from the study: Gliomas, especially low-grade, showed above-expected tissue-blood divergence; non-neoplastic patients showed below.

TCR alpha and beta CDR3 regions were amplified from RNA using iRepertoire nested multiplex PCR. TCRdb recomputed calls from the multiplex PCR reads with MiXCR, one row per CDR3 protein. Of fewer than 250,000 distinct CDR3 sequences in the sample, 32% are singletons; the top ten hold 20%. Germline V gives CDR1 MGHRA, CDR2 YSYEKL. This CDR3 contains 14 residues. The chain uses TRBV4-1 and TRBJ1-2; D possibly corresponds to TRBD1 (5 bases). The sequence came from a human donor with low-grade glioma or glioblastoma, undergoing nonglioma brain surgery, or in good health (not recorded which). Sequenced sample: glioma tissue, nonneoplastic brain tissue, or PBMCs (not recorded which). In DNA, the CDR3 is TGCGCCAGCAGCCACGGGACGTTGGGCTATGGCTACAACTTC. As protein: CASSHGTLGYGYNF.